Sequencing of this TCR beta chain was carried out in a study of T cell responses to AZD1222 COVID-19 vaccine. Study results and limitations: With two AZD1222 doses given, Spike-specific TCR breadth and depth both rose. In a largely white British group with more females than males, clonal diversity was possibly underestimated. Distributed over spike, vaccine-associated CD4 TCRs predominated at 160-218 and 743-854. Seropositive at baseline were only a handful of AZD1222 recipients.

With regard to this clone: The target antigen is unknown.

V was shortened by 2 bases and J by 7 bases, with 6 bases between the two germline ends. Germline values: CDR1 LGHDT, CDR2 YNNKEL (reference sequence). This CDR3 is built from 12 residues. The table came from immunoSEQ multiplex PCR; TCRdb's copy has only in-frame clones and leaves some out. The profile shows 100,000 to 150,000 clones, about 90% of them singletons. The TCR sequence derives from an adult in good health. The sample consisted of peripheral blood, taken on day 0 of MenACWY control vaccination. The chain combines TRBV3-1 (or the pseudogene TRBV3-2) with TRBJ1-5, with D perhaps TRBD1 (5 bases). The CDR3 reads CASSQQGQPQHF. DNA for the CDR3: TGTGCCAGCAGCCAACAGGGACAGCCCCAGCATTTT.